The clone carrying this TCR beta chain was recorded once. Its antigen is unidentified. CDR1 is LNHNV and CDR2 is YYDKDF in the germline V gene (reference sequence). This CDR3 is built from 14 residues. V was clipped by 8 bases and J by 2 bases; unmatched bases: 3. Profiled with immunoSEQ multiplex PCR; TCRdb holds only in-frame clones, not every one. The data show about 680,000 clones, around 92% seen once. The data were obtained in a study of Ad26.COV2.S vaccination and SARS-CoV-2 variants. Looking at the study overall: Doses of Ad26.COV2.S were injected into muscle once or twice, 56 days apart. General study results and limits: Analyses of TCR breadth and depth may have underestimated total T cell responses.

Treatment in this sample: roughly 19 received Ad26.COV2.S at low or high dose, single or two shots; several received placebo; per-sample allocation not given. Sampling was performed 63 days after the first vaccine or placebo injection. The receptor was isolated from a person aged 18 to 59 who received the Ad26.COV2.S COVID-19 vaccine or a placebo. The rearrangement joins TRBV15 to TRBJ2-7; the match to TRBD2 covers 13 bases. The specimen comprised peripheral blood, sampled in a trial of Ad26.COV2.S vaccine versus placebo. CDR3 protein: CATGLAGAAYEQYF. CDR3 DNA sequence: TGTGCCACCGGACTAGCGGGAGCTGCCTACGAGCAGTACTTC.